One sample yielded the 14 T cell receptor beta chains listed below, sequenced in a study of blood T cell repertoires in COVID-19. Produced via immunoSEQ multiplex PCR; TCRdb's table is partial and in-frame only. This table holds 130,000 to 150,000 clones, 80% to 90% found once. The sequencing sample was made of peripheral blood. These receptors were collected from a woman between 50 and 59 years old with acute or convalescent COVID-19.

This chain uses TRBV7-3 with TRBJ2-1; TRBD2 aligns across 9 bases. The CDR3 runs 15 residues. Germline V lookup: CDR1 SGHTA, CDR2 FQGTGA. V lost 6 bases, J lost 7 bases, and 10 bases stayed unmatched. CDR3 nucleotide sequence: TGTGCCAGCAGACAACCGGGACTAGCCAATAATGAGCAGTTCTTC. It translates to CASRQPGLANNEQFF.

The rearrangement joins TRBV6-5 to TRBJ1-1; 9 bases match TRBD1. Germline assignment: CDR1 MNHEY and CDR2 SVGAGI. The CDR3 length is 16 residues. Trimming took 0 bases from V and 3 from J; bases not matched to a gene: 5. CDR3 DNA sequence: TGTGCCAGCAGTTACTCGGCAGGACAGGGGTACACTGAAGCTTTCTTT. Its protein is CASSYSAGQGYTEAFF.

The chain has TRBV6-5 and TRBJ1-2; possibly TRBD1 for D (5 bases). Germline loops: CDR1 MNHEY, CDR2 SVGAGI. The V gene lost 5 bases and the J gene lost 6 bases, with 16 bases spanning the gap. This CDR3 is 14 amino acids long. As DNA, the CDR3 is TGTGCCAGCAGTCATCACCCGGTCAGGGATGGCTACACCTTC. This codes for CASSHHPVRDGYTF.

The CDR3 region is CASSIAAGETYEQYF. DNA for the CDR3: TGTGCCAGTAGTATAGCTGCGGGAGAGACGTACGAGCAGTACTTC. The chain has TRBV19 and TRBJ2-7, with 7 bases fitting TRBD2. Germline V lookup: CDR1 LNHDA, CDR2 SQIVND (reference sequence). The trim removed 1 base at V and 4 bases at J, leaving 7 bases unmatched. The length of the CDR3 is 15 residues.

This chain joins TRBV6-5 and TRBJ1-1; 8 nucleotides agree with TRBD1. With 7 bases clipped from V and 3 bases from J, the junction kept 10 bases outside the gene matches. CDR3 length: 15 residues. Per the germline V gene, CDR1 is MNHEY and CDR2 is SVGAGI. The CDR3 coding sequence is TGTGCCAGCAATATGGACAGGGCGCTTTACACTGAAGCTTTCTTT. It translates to CASNMDRALYTEAFF.

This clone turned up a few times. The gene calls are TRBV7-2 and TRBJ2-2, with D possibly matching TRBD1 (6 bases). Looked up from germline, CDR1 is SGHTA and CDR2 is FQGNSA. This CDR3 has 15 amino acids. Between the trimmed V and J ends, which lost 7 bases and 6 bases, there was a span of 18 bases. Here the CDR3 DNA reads TGTGCCAGCAACATACAGGGAGCAGGCGCCGGGGAGCTGTTTTTT. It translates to CASNIQGAGAGELFF.

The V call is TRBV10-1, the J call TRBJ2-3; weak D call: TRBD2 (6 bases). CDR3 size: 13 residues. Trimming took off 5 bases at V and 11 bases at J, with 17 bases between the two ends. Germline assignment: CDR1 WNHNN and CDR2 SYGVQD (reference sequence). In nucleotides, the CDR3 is TGCGCCAGCAGTCGGACTACTTTTGGAAAGCAGTATTTT. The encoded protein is CASSRTTFGKQYF.

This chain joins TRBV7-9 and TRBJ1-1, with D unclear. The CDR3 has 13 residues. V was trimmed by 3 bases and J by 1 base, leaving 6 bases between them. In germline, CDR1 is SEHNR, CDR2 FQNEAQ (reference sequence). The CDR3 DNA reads TGTGCCAGCAGCTTCAGTCCGAACACTGAAGCTTTCTTT. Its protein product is CASSFSPNTEAFF.

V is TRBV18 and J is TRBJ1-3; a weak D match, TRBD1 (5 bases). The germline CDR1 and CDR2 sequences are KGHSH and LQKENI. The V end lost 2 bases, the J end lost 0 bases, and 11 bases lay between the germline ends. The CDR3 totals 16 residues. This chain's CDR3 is CASSPRDSYSGNTIYF. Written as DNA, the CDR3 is TGTGCCAGCTCACCAAGAGACAGCTACTCTGGAAACACCATATATTTT.

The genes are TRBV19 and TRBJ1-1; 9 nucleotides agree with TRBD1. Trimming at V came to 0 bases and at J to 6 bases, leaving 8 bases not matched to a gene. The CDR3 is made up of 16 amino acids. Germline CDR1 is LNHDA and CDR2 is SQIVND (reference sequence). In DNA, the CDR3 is TGTGCCAGTAGTATAGATCTGGGACAGGGTCTGCCTGAAGCTTTCTTT. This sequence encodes CASSIDLGQGLPEAFF. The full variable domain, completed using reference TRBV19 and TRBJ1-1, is DGGITQSPKYLFRKEGQNVTLSCEQNLNHDAMYWYRQDPGQGLRLIYYSQIVNDFQKGDIAEGYSVSREKKESFPLTVTSAQKNPTAFYLCASSIDLGQGLPEAFFGQGTRLTVV.

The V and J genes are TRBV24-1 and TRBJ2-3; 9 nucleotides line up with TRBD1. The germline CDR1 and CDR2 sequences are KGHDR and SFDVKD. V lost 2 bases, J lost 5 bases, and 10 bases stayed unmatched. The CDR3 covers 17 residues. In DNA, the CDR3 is TGTGCCACCAGTGATTCCTCCGGGACAGGGTTTGGAGATACGCAGTATTTT. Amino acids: CATSDSSGTGFGDTQYF.

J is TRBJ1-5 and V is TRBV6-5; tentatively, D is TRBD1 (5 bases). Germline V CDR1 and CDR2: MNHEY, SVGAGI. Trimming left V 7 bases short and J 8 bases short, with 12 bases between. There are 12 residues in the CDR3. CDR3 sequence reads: CASTVGGEPQHF. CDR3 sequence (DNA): TGTGCCAGCACCGTCGGGGGGGAGCCCCAGCATTTT.

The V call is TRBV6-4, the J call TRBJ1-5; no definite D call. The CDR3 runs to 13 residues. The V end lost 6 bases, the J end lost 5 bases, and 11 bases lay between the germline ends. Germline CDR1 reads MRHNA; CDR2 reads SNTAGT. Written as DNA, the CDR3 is TGTGCCAGCAGCGCCGGGATCTATCAGCCCCAGCATTTT. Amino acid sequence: CASSAGIYQPQHF.

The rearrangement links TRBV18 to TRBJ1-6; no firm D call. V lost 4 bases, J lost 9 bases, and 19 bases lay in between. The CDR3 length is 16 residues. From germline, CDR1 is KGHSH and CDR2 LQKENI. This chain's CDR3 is CASSLDLEAAISPLHF. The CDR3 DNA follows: TGTGCCAGCTCACTTGATTTGGAGGCAGCTATTTCACCCCTCCACTTT.